Following are 10 T cell receptor beta chains from one sample sequenced in a study of CD8 T cells in ankylosing spondylitis. Study results and caveats: Among TCR beta sequences, a motif of eight or nine highly homologous variants appeared characteristic of ankylosing spondylitis blood.

Their antigens are not known. TCRdb re-analysed the 5' RACE reads in MiXCR, keeping a single row per CDR3 protein. The table records approximately 300,000 distinct CDR3 sequences, approximately 8% of them present only once. Sample: blood, either unsorted or a sorted T cell fraction (not recorded which). The receptors were sampled from a male donor with ankylosing spondylitis.

V usage is TRBV27 and J usage is TRBJ2-1, with 10 bases matching TRBD2. This CDR3 has 17 amino acids. V gave up 2 bases and J gave up 2 bases; unmatched junction bases: 6. Germline V gene lookup returns CDR1 MNHEY and CDR2 SMNVEV (reference sequence). The CDR3 sequence: CASSLRGLAGAYNEQFF. CDR3 nucleotides: TGTGCCAGCAGTTTAAGGGGCCTAGCGGGAGCCTACAATGAGCAGTTCTTC.

This clonotype was detected a few times. V usage is TRBV2 and J usage is TRBJ1-5; D not resolved. The germline V and J ends were trimmed by 4 bases and 1 base, with 8 bases remaining between them. The V gene's germline CDR1 is SNHLY and CDR2 FYNNEI. CDR3 length equals 14 residues. CDR3 in DNA: TGTGCCAGCAGTGTTAAGAGGAGCAATCAGCCCCAGCATTTT. This encodes CASSVKRSNQPQHF. Filled out from reference TRBV2 and TRBJ1-5, the complete variable domain reads EPEVTQTPSHQVTQMGQEVILRCVPISNHLYFYWYRQILGQKVEFLVSFYNNEISEKSEIFDDQFSVERPDGSNFTLKIRSTKLEDSAMYFCASSVKRSNQPQHFGDGTRLSIL.

This clonotype was counted a few times. The rearrangement uses TRBV7-9 and TRBJ1-5; 11 positions match TRBD1. The CDR3 is made up of 17 amino acids. Germline V gene sequence: CDR1 SEHNR, CDR2 FQNEAQ (reference sequence). Losses at the gene ends were 5 bases for V and 6 bases for J; bases not matched to a gene: 12. CDR3 sequence: CASSRWTGGQGGQPQHF. CDR3 DNA: TGTGCCAGCAGCCGCTGGACAGGGGGCCAAGGTGGTCAGCCCCAGCATTTT. The variable domain in full, with the rest retrieved from reference TRBV7-9 and TRBJ1-5, is DTGVSQNPRHKITKRGQNVTFRCDPISEHNRLYWYRQTLGQGPEFLTYFQNEAQLEKSRLLSDRFSAERPKGSFSTLEIQRTEQGDSAMYLCASSRWTGGQGGQPQHFGDGTRLSIL.

V usage is TRBV19 and J usage is TRBJ2-3; TRBD2 aligns across 16 bases. CDR3 length: 16 residues. With V trimmed by 10 bases and J by 2 bases, 6 bases remained unmatched. Looked up from germline, CDR1 is LNHDA and CDR2 is SQIVND (reference sequence). The CDR3 sequence is CATKGTSGRATDTQYF. CDR3 DNA sequence: TGTGCCACCAAGGGGACTAGCGGGAGGGCCACAGATACGCAGTATTTT.

This clonotype was observed many times. The chain joins TRBV9 to TRBJ2-5, with D hard to call. The CDR3 contains 13 residues. Trimming cost V 2 bases and J 3 bases, with 8 bases left between them. Germline CDR1 and CDR2: SGDLS and YYNGEE. CDR3 nucleotide sequence: TGTGCCAGCAGCGTCAATAGGGAAGAGACCCAGTACTTC. This sequence encodes CASSVNREETQYF.

The V call is TRBV4-2, the J call TRBJ2-1; 11 bases map to TRBD2. The germline V gene has CDR1 LGHNA and CDR2 YNFKEQ. CDR3 length: 16 amino acids. Trimming removed 0 bases from V and 8 bases from J; junction bases left unmatched: 6. The CDR3 region is CASSQELAGVRDEQFF. CDR3 coding DNA: TGTGCCAGCAGCCAAGAACTAGCGGGAGTTCGGGATGAGCAGTTCTTC.

This clonotype was seen only a few times. The chain links TRBV4-3 to TRBJ2-7; 8 bases are shared with TRBD2. CDR1 is LGHNA and CDR2 is YSLEER in the germline V gene. The length of the CDR3 is 17 residues. With 0 bases clipped from V and 2 bases from J, the junction kept 9 bases outside the gene matches. The CDR3 protein is CASSQDTGRLAPYEQYF. The CDR3 region has the DNA TGCGCCAGCAGCCAAGATACTGGGAGACTAGCGCCCTACGAGCAGTACTTC.

This clonotype was counted between two and nine times. This sequence joins TRBV2 and TRBJ1-2; D gene unclear. The CDR3 covers 15 residues. V lost 6 bases and J lost 7, with 21 bases in between. CDR1 is SNHLY, CDR2 FYNNEI, per germline. The CDR3 region has the DNA TGTGCCAGCAGCACCCCGGGTGGGATTCCGGCTGGCTACACCTTC. It encodes CASSTPGGIPAGYTF.

This clonotype occurred a few times. The J gene is TRBJ2-1, the V gene TRBV7-9, with 7 bases identical to TRBD2. CDR3 length: 17 residues. Germline V gene sequence: CDR1 SEHNR, CDR2 FQNEAQ (reference sequence). V lost 1 base, J lost 0 bases, and 6 bases stayed unmatched. CDR3 coding DNA: TGTGCCAGCAGCTTAGTGGCGGGAGCCCTCTCCTACAATGAGCAGTTCTTC. Its protein product is CASSLVAGALSYNEQFF.

In this sample, this clonotype turned up many times. This sequence joins TRBV14 and TRBJ1-5; D remains ambiguous. CDR3 length equals 13 residues. The germline V gene encodes CDR1 SGHDN and CDR2 FVKESK. The V and J ends lost 2 bases and 2 bases respectively, with 4 bases between them. DNA for the CDR3: TGTGCCAGCAGCCAAAGCGGCAATCAGCCCCAGCATTTT. It codes for CASSQSGNQPQHF.